The 24 T cell receptor beta chains listed next were all sequenced from one sample in a study of control samples from healthy donors and cancer patients. The protocol was immunoSEQ multiplex PCR, while the TCRdb copy is restricted to in-frame clones and leaves out a portion. The sample has roughly 79,000 clones; roughly 82% are singletons. The sample taken for sequencing was blood. The source of these receptors is a man in his forties or fifties in good health.

This chain joins TRBV25-1 and TRBJ1-2; D is ambiguous. Germline assignment: CDR1 MGHDK and CDR2 SYGVNS. The CDR3 totals 13 residues. V lost 5 bases and J 2 bases, leaving 9 bases between the germline ends. CDR3 bases: TGTGCCAGCAGTCCACAGCGAAACTATGGCTACACCTTC. It codes for CASSPQRNYGYTF.

The chain has TRBV28 and TRBJ2-7; 10 bases fit TRBD2. Trimming cost V 7 bases and J 3 bases; bases outside gene matches: 6. CDR3 size: 14 residues. Germline V gene lookup returns CDR1 MDHEN and CDR2 SYDVKM. In DNA, the CDR3 is TGTGCCAGCACCTCAAGGACTAGCGGCTACGAGCAGTACTTC. Translated, it gives CASTSRTSGYEQYF.

DNA for the CDR3: TGCGCCAGCAGCCAAGAAGAGACTAATGAAAAACTGTTTTTT. Translated, it gives CASSQEETNEKLFF. The genes are TRBV4-1 and TRBJ1-4; D unresolved. V shed 0 bases and J shed 2 bases, with 4 bases lying between them. CDR3 length: 14 residues. Germline V gene lookup returns CDR1 MGHRA and CDR2 YSYEKL.

The genes are TRBV6-4 and TRBJ2-1; possibly TRBD1 or TRBD2 for D (6 bases each). V was pared by 2 bases and J by 5 bases, with 10 bases between. The germline gives CDR1 MRHNA, CDR2 SNTAGT. The CDR3 has 14 residues. DNA of the CDR3: TGTGCCAGCAGTGACACTGGGGGGCACAATGAGCAGTTCTTC. This encodes CASSDTGGHNEQFF.

The chain has TRBV7-8 and TRBJ2-2, with 9 bases aligning to TRBD2. The CDR3 is 15 residues long. Looked up from germline, CDR1 is SGHVS and CDR2 is FQNEAQ. Trimming at V came to 5 bases and at J to 4 bases, leaving 5 bases not matched to a gene. The CDR3, as DNA: TGTGCCAGCAGCCCTGGACTAGCGCCCACCGGGGAGCTGTTTTTT. Translating gives CASSPGLAPTGELFF.

The chain has TRBV11-3 and TRBJ1-2; 8 bases map to TRBD1. The CDR3 totals 14 residues. CDR1 is SGHNT, CDR2 YENEEA, per germline. V was clipped by 5 bases and J by 5 bases; unmatched bases: 7. The CDR3 here is CASSMMGTGYGYTF. In nucleotides, the CDR3 is TGTGCCAGCAGCATGATGGGGACAGGATATGGCTACACCTTC.

J is TRBJ1-3 and V is TRBV4-3, with D perhaps TRBD1 (5 bases). CDR3 length: 17 amino acids. V was pared by 1 base and J by 0 bases, with 13 bases between. Germline V gene sequence: CDR1 LGHNA, CDR2 YSLEER. The CDR3 coding sequence is TGCGCCAGCAGCCAAGCCCTACAGGTTCACTCTGGAAACACCATATATTTT. Its translation is CASSQALQVHSGNTIYF.

This clone was seen a handful of times. CDR3 in amino acids: CATGVAGDTDTQYF. CDR3 nucleotide sequence: TGTGCCACCGGGGTAGCGGGAGACACAGATACGCAGTATTTT. The chain combines TRBV24-1 with TRBJ2-3, with 9 nucleotides matching TRBD2. The V gene's germline CDR1 is KGHDR and CDR2 SFDVKD. The CDR3 contains 14 residues. The ends lost 9 bases at V and 2 bases at J; junction bases unmatched: 5.

The V gene is TRBV7-2, the J gene TRBJ2-7, with D uncertain. The CDR3 totals 12 residues. The V gene lost 5 bases and the J gene lost 3 bases, with 8 bases spanning the gap. CDR1 and CDR2 from the germline V gene are SGHTA and FQGNSA. CDR3 in amino acids: CASSAARYEQYF. The DNA of the CDR3 is TGTGCCAGCAGCGCCGCACGCTACGAGCAGTACTTC.

V is TRBV18 and J is TRBJ2-3; D remains unclear. Germline V gene data show CDR1 as KGHSH and CDR2 as LQKENI. V was shortened by 2 bases and J by 5 bases, with 14 bases between the two germline ends. CDR3 length: 15 residues. The CDR3 DNA is TGTGCCAGCTCACCAGTGGCAGCCCCCTTAGATACGCAGTATTTT. It translates to CASSPVAAPLDTQYF.

The rearrangement links TRBV5-5 to TRBJ1-2, with TRBD1 matching 9 bases. CDR3 size: 16 residues. Germline CDR1 is SGHKS and CDR2 is YYEKEE (reference sequence). V lost 4 bases and J lost 3; bases outside the gene matches: 10. Here the CDR3 reads CASSGIGTGKYYGYTF. In DNA, the CDR3 is TGTGCCAGCAGCGGCATAGGGACAGGGAAATACTATGGCTACACCTTC.

The rearrangement uses TRBV18 and TRBJ2-5; no firm D call. CDR3 length equals 11 residues. V lost 5 bases and J 3 bases, leaving 4 bases between the germline ends. The germline V gene encodes CDR1 KGHSH and CDR2 LQKENI. The CDR3 DNA follows: TGTGCCAGCTCAGCAAAAGAGACCCAGTACTTC. As protein: CASSAKETQYF.

The rearrangement joins TRBV7-9 to TRBJ2-2, with a possible D match to TRBD1 (6 bases). V was cut by 2 bases and J by 4 bases, with 17 bases left in between. Germline CDR1 reads SEHNR; CDR2 reads FQNEAQ (reference sequence). The length of the CDR3 is 17 residues. DNA for the CDR3: TGTGCCAGCAGCTTAATCCGGTGGGGGCAGGGCACCGGGGAGCTGTTTTTT. Translation gives CASSLIRWGQGTGELFF.

V usage is TRBV4-2 and J usage is TRBJ1-4; D remains unclear. This CDR3 comprises 14 residues. V was cut by 0 bases and J by 2 bases, with 4 bases left in between. Per germline, CDR1 LGHNA and CDR2 YNFKEQ. DNA for the CDR3: TGTGCCAGCAGCCAAGATCGGACTAATGAAAAACTGTTTTTT. Amino acid sequence: CASSQDRTNEKLFF.

The rearrangement links TRBV7-5 to TRBJ2-1; TRBD2 reflects the table's D call only, with no check against the DNA. TRBV7-5 is described as a pseudogene. The CDR3 length is 21 residues. The CDR3 reads CARSLVEDRALGLAGDNEQFF. The CDR3 DNA follows: TGTGCCAGAAGCTTAGTTGAGGACAGGGCTTTGGGACTAGCGGGAGACAATGAGCAGTTCTTC.

The chain links TRBV6-2 or TRBV6-3 to TRBJ2-7; TRBD1 aligns across 7 bases. CDR3 length equals 15 residues. The ends lost 5 bases at V and 3 bases at J; junction bases unmatched: 10. The V gene's germline CDR1 is MNHEY and CDR2 SVGEGT. The CDR3 protein is CASSHPRDRDYEQYF. In nucleotides, the CDR3 is TGTGCCAGCAGTCACCCACGGGACAGAGACTACGAGCAGTACTTC.

V and J are TRBV28 and TRBJ2-3; 9 positions agree with TRBD1. The germline CDR1 and CDR2 sequences are MDHEN and SYDVKM. V dropped 4 bases and J dropped 4; count of bases not matched to a gene: 6. The CDR3 length is 15 residues. CDR3 loop: CASSSRDRVADTQYF. DNA for the CDR3: TGTGCCAGCAGTTCCCGGGACAGGGTTGCAGATACGCAGTATTTT.

V is TRBV12-3 or TRBV12-4 and J is TRBJ1-2; no definite D call. The CDR3 has 11 residues. Between the trimmed V and J ends, which lost 6 bases and 8 bases, there was a span of 10 bases. The CDR3 DNA sequence: TGTGCCAGCAGCCAAAAGGTGGGCTACACCTTC. It yields the protein CASSQKVGYTF.

The V call is TRBV6-5, the J call TRBJ2-7; weak D call: TRBD1 (6 bases). The germline V gene encodes CDR1 MNHEY and CDR2 SVGAGI. The CDR3 consists of 13 residues. Deletions cut 5 bases from V and 7 bases from J, with 15 bases between. The CDR3 here is CASSRGHAGEQYF. The DNA of the CDR3 is TGTGCCAGCAGTAGGGGACACGCCGGGGAGCAGTACTTC.

The chain combines TRBV30 with TRBJ1-1; D is unclear. V lost 1 base, J lost 3 bases, and 9 bases lay in between. The germline gives CDR1 GTSNPN, CDR2 SVGIG (reference sequence). The CDR3 runs to 13 residues. Here the CDR3 DNA reads TGTGCCTGGAGTGATGAGCCGGACACTGAAGCTTTCTTT. Translation gives CAWSDEPDTEAFF.

The rearrangement joins TRBV5-4 to TRBJ1-1, with D perhaps matching TRBD1 (5 bases). Trimming pared 1 base from V and 1 base from J, leaving 8 bases between. The CDR3 consists of 14 residues. Germline V gene data show CDR1 as SGHNT and CDR2 as YYREEE (reference sequence). The CDR3 protein is CASSLPGTNTEAFF. Here the CDR3 DNA reads TGTGCCAGCAGCTTGCCGGGGACGAACACTGAAGCTTTCTTT.

The J gene is TRBJ2-1, the V gene TRBV12-3 or TRBV12-4; D gene uncertain. This CDR3 is built from 13 residues. With 6 bases removed from V and 2 bases from J, the gap between germline ends came to 8 bases. CDR3: CASRYDTYNEQFF. CDR3 DNA sequence: TGTGCCAGCAGGTACGACACCTACAATGAGCAGTTCTTC.

The chain uses TRBV19 and TRBJ1-2; possibly TRBD1 for D (6 bases). Germline CDR1 is LNHDA and CDR2 is SQIVND (reference sequence). The CDR3 spans 15 residues. The V gene lost 5 bases and the J gene lost 4 bases, with 17 bases spanning the gap. DNA of the CDR3: TGTGCCAGTAGTGCTCAGGGGTACCCTGGCTATGGCTACACCTTC. It encodes CASSAQGYPGYGYTF. The full variable domain, rest sourced from reference TRBV19 and TRBJ1-2, is DGGITQSPKYLFRKEGQNVTLSCEQNLNHDAMYWYRQDPGQGLRLIYYSQIVNDFQKGDIAEGYSVSREKKESFPLTVTSAQKNPTAFYLCASSAQGYPGYGYTFGSGTRLTVV.

The chain is built from TRBV24-1 and TRBJ2-7; D gene unclear. The V and J ends lost 9 bases and 5 bases respectively, with 16 bases between them. There are 13 residues in the CDR3. Germline V CDR1 and CDR2: KGHDR, SFDVKD. CDR3 amino acids: CATAYTSLDEQYF. CDR3 bases: TGTGCCACCGCGTATACCAGTCTGGACGAGCAGTACTTC.